These 13 T cell receptor beta chains were all obtained from the same sample, sequenced in a study of T cell responses to AZD1222 COVID-19 vaccine. The assay was immunoSEQ multiplex PCR, and TCRdb's table has in-frame clones only and misses some. The sample shows 40,000 to 55,000 clones, roughly 90% of them seen only once. Sample: peripheral blood, taken 28 days after the second AZD1222 dose. The receptor source for this set is an adult who received the AZD1222 COVID-19 vaccine.

The chain links TRBV27 to TRBJ2-7; D may be TRBD2 (6 bases). CDR1 and CDR2 (germline): MNHEY, SMNVEV (reference sequence). V lost 6 bases to trimming and J lost 3 bases, with 18 bases between them. CDR3 length: 15 residues. Here the CDR3 DNA reads TGTGCCAGCAGCCCGAAGGGCGGTAGCGGCTACGAGCAGTACTTC. This codes for CASSPKGGSGYEQYF.

This clone was seen only once. The rearrangement joins TRBV7-9 to TRBJ2-5, with no clear D. The V gene's germline CDR1 is SEHNR and CDR2 FQNEAQ (reference sequence). There are 14 residues in the CDR3. The V gene lost 0 bases and the J gene lost 5 bases, with 10 bases spanning the gap. In nucleotides, the CDR3 is TGTGCCAGCAGCTTAGCGGGCGGTGGGGAGACCCAGTACTTC. Encoded protein: CASSLAGGGETQYF.

This clone was seen more than once but under ten times. This chain links TRBV18 with TRBJ2-7, with 9 bases matching TRBD2. CDR3 length: 15 residues. Germline lookup yields CDR1 KGHSH and CDR2 LQKENI. J lost 4 bases, V lost 6 bases, and 10 bases had no gene match. CDR3 bases: TGTGCCAGCTCGCCCAGGGTAGCGGGAGTTTACGAGCAGTACTTC. Translating it yields CASSPRVAGVYEQYF.

The V gene is TRBV6-5, the J gene TRBJ1-5; tentatively, D is TRBD1 (5 bases). Germline CDR1 is MNHEY and CDR2 is SVGAGI. V lost 2 bases and J lost 5, with 10 bases in between. This CDR3 contains 14 residues. The CDR3 DNA follows: TGTGCCAGCAGTTACCGGGACGGTGATCAGCCCCAGCATTTT. This encodes CASSYRDGDQPQHF.

In this sample, this clone turned up once. This chain uses TRBV10-1 with TRBJ2-6; the D is unclear. The V end lost 3 bases, the J end lost 0 bases, and 0 bases lay between the germline ends. The CDR3 has 13 residues. CDR1 is WNHNN, CDR2 SYGVQD, per germline (reference sequence). CDR3 protein: CASSDSGANVLTF. The CDR3 DNA follows: TGCGCCAGCAGTGACTCTGGGGCCAACGTCCTGACTTTC.

DNA of the CDR3: TGTGCCAGCAGTCCTAGTTCTCCGTACGAGCAGTACTTC. Residues: CASSPSSPYEQYF. The chain uses TRBV6-5 and TRBJ2-7, with D unresolved. Germline V gene sequence: CDR1 MNHEY, CDR2 SVGAGI. Trimming took 5 bases from V and 4 from J, leaving 12 bases between them. The CDR3 sequence is 13 residues long.

The CDR3 DNA sequence: TGTGCCACCAGCAGAGAACAGACAGGGCCCTCTGGAAACACCATATATTTT. It yields the protein CATSREQTGPSGNTIYF. The V call is TRBV15, the J call TRBJ1-3; 7 positions match TRBD1. This CDR3 contains 17 residues. Germline lookup yields CDR1 LNHNV and CDR2 YYDKDF (reference sequence). V lost 0 bases, J lost 0 bases, and 5 bases stayed unmatched.

The chain combines TRBV11-2 with TRBJ2-7, with D possibly TRBD1 on 5 matching bases. CDR3 length equals 13 residues. Germline assignment: CDR1 SGHAT and CDR2 FQNNGV. The V gene lost 7 bases and the J gene lost 7 bases, with 17 bases spanning the gap. The CDR3 DNA is TGTGCCAGCACCCCATTGGACACCTCAGAGCAGTACTTC. It codes for CASTPLDTSEQYF.

The chain uses TRBV5-1 and TRBJ1-2; no definite D call. Germline V lookup: CDR1 SGHRS, CDR2 YFSETQ. There are 13 residues in the CDR3. Deletions cut 4 bases from V and 4 bases from J, with 11 bases between. The CDR3 sequence is CASSVTVGYGYTF. CDR3 nucleotides: TGCGCCAGCAGCGTAACAGTGGGCTATGGCTACACCTTC.

The gene calls are TRBV10-3 and TRBJ2-5; tentative D call: TRBD1 (5 bases). Trimming shortened V by 4 bases and J by 5 bases, and 8 bases separated the two germline ends. Germline CDR1 ENHRY, CDR2 SYGVKD. CDR3 length equals 12 residues. The CDR3 sequence is CAISGKGETQYF. CDR3 DNA: TGTGCCATCAGTGGGAAGGGGGAGACCCAGTACTTC.

The V call is TRBV6-2 or TRBV6-3, the J call TRBJ1-1; no clear D gene. There are 12 residues in the CDR3. Germline V lookup: CDR1 MNHEY, CDR2 SVGEGT. V dropped 6 bases and J dropped 10 bases, with 15 bases sitting between them. The CDR3 region is CASSLYPLGAFF. The CDR3 region has the DNA TGTGCCAGCAGCCTCTACCCCTTGGGAGCTTTCTTT.

This chain connects TRBV19 to TRBJ1-1; perhaps TRBD1 as D (6 bases). Trimming left V 8 bases short and J 3 bases short, with 13 bases between. This CDR3 has 13 residues. Germline assignment: CDR1 LNHDA and CDR2 SQIVND (reference sequence). The CDR3 DNA reads as TGTGCCAGTGCGACAGGACCCTACACTGAAGCTTTCTTT. This encodes CASATGPYTEAFF.

The J gene is TRBJ2-7, the V gene TRBV15, with TRBD2 identical over 11 bases. The V gene end was trimmed by 4 bases and the J gene end by 3 bases; junction bases not matched to a gene: 8. This CDR3 has 16 residues. Germline V lookup: CDR1 LNHNV, CDR2 YYDKDF (reference sequence). For the CDR3, the DNA is TGTGCCACCAGCAAAGGGGGAGGGACTAGCGGCTACGAGCAGTACTTC. Its protein is CATSKGGGTSGYEQYF.